These T cell receptor beta chains were read from a single sample in a study of cytomegalovirus exposure and HLA in healthy donors. Only in-frame clones appear in the TCRdb table, and some are missing; sequencing was by immunoSEQ multiplex PCR. The sample contains 100,000 to 150,000 clones, around 82% of which appear only once. The sequencing sample was made of PBMCs. The source is a woman in her forties in good health and CMV-seropositive. Each CDR3 is given with its conserved first and last residue. D genes are given only for firm matches. Expanded clones are given a class, and other clones once, few, many or no size at all.

TRBD2	-	TRBV29-1	TRBJ2-1	CSVDSPSGGADEQFF	TGCAGCGTTGACTCCCCCAGCGGGGGTGCGGATGAGCAGTTCTTC
TRBD1	-	TRBV4-1	TRBJ2-2	CASSQHLTGGNTGELFF	TGCGCCAGCAGCCAACACTTGACAGGGGGTAACACCGGGGAGCTGTTTTTT
TRBD1	-	TRBV6-1	TRBJ2-7	CASSEAGGASYEQYF	TGTGCCAGCAGTGAAGCAGGGGGCGCCTCCTACGAGCAGTACTTC
-	-	TRBV5-4	TRBJ2-7	CASSPFSGSSYEQYF	TGTGCCAGCAGCCCCTTTAGCGGTAGCTCCTACGAGCAGTACTTC
-	-	TRBV28	TRBJ1-1	CASSLREGTEAFF	TGTGCCAGCAGTTTGAGGGAGGGTACTGAAGCTTTCTTT
TRBD1	-	TRBV7-2	TRBJ1-1	CASSSRTGVTEAFF	TGTGCCAGCAGCTCCAGGACAGGGGTGACTGAAGCTTTCTTT
TRBD1	-	TRBV9	TRBJ2-5	CASSDLGQGDETQYF	TGTGCCAGCAGCGACCTCGGACAGGGAGACGAGACCCAGTACTTC
-	once	TRBV5-1	TRBJ1-2	CASSLATGTPSGYTF	TGCGCCAGCAGCTTGGCTACCGGGACACCGAGTGGCTACACCTTC
-	few	TRBV29-1	TRBJ1-2	CSVVSGNYGYTF	TGCAGCGTTGTGTCGGGGAACTATGGCTACACCTTC
-	-	TRBV6-4	TRBJ1-1	CASSPPPGTEAFF	TGTGCCAGCAGCCCTCCCCCCGGGACTGAAGCTTTCTTT
-	few	TRBV5-4	TRBJ2-7	CASSQDFSYEQYF	TGTGCCAGCAGCCAGGACTTCTCCTACGAGCAGTACTTC
TRBD2	-	TRBV5-1	TRBJ2-3	CASSLVRTSLTDTQYF	TGCGCCAGCAGCTTGGTCCGGACTAGCCTCACAGATACGCAGTATTTT
-	-	TRBV30	TRBJ2-3	CAWSGSGSTDTQYF	TGTGCCTGGAGTGGTAGCGGAAGCACAGATACGCAGTATTTT
TRBD1	-	TRBV5-6	TRBJ2-1	CASSADRVAPYNEQFF	TGTGCCAGCAGCGCCGACAGGGTAGCGCCCTACAATGAGCAGTTCTTC
-	few	TRBV25-1	TRBJ2-7	CASSERVGGDEQYF	TGTGCCAGCAGTGAAAGAGTCGGCGGGGACGAGCAGTACTTC
TRBD2	-	TRBV10-3	TRBJ2-7	CAISARLAGIDAGYEQYF	TGTGCCATCAGTGCCAGACTAGCGGGAATTGACGCGGGCTACGAGCAGTACTTC
TRBD1	-	TRBV2	TRBJ1-5	CASNGRGRGDNQPQHF	TGTGCCAGCAATGGCAGAGGCAGGGGGGACAATCAGCCCCAGCATTTT
-	few	TRBV9	TRBJ2-7	CASSPYGTLFSYEQYF	TGTGCCAGCAGCCCCTATGGGACACTATTCTCCTACGAGCAGTACTTC
-	few	TRBV15	TRBJ2-5	CATSRDSGETQYF	TGTGCCACCAGCAGAGATAGTGGAGAGACCCAGTACTTC
-	-	TRBV4-1	TRBJ2-1	CASSQGSGGSSYNEQFF	TGCGCCAGCAGCCAGGGAAGCGGAGGGAGCTCCTACAATGAGCAGTTCTTC
-	-	TRBV10-3	TRBJ2-7	CAISESRLGPSYF	TGTGCCATCAGTGAGTCGAGGTTAGGCCCCTCGTACTTC
TRBD1	-	TRBV19	TRBJ2-7	CASSIGGTGHYEQYF	TGTGCCAGTAGTATAGGGGGGACAGGTCATTACGAGCAGTACTTC
TRBD2	once	TRBV7-9	TRBJ2-1	CASSLTGTSVSYNEQFF	TGTGCCAGCAGCTTGACCGGGACTAGCGTATCCTACAATGAGCAGTTCTTC
-	-	TRBV6-5	TRBJ2-7	CASSKRQVSSYEQYF	TGTGCCAGCTCGAAGAGACAGGTTTCCTCCTACGAGCAGTACTTC
TRBD2	few	TRBV5-5	TRBJ2-7	CASSLAGGPFYEQYF	TGTGCCAGCAGCCTAGCGGGGGGGCCGTTCTACGAGCAGTACTTC
-	-	TRBV18	TRBJ1-5	CASSPLGGQPQHF	TGTGCCAGCTCACCGTTGGGGGGGCAGCCCCAGCATTTT
TRBD2	-	TRBV10-1	TRBJ2-2	CASSDPAGEGDGELFF	TGCGCCAGCAGTGATCCAGCGGGAGAAGGGGACGGGGAGCTGTTTTTT
-	-	TRBV11-2	TRBJ1-1	CACSLDRSGGRSEAFF	TGTGCCTGCAGCTTAGATAGAAGTGGGGGCCGCTCCGAAGCTTTCTTT
-	-	TRBV5-1	TRBJ2-3	CASSLISPGEVSTDTQYF	TGCGCCAGCAGCCTCATCTCACCGGGGGAGGTTAGCACAGATACGCAGTATTTT
-	-	TRBV7-9	TRBJ2-3	CSSSPTRGGSTDTQYF	TGTTCCAGCAGCCCCACGAGGGGGGGTAGCACAGATACGCAGTATTTT
-	-	TRBV7-2	TRBJ2-1	CASSSQGGGVSGNEQFF	TGTGCCAGCAGCTCACAAGGAGGGGGGGTTAGTGGCAATGAGCAGTTCTTC
-	-	TRBV5-4	TRBJ2-2	CASLKRGNTGELFF	TGTGCCAGCCTCAAAAGGGGGAACACCGGGGAGCTGTTTTTT
TRBD1	-	TRBV27	TRBJ1-2	CASSLVGQGPREYGYTF	TGTGCCAGCAGTTTGGTGGGACAGGGGCCTAGGGAGTATGGCTACACCTTC
TRBD2	-	TRBV9	TRBJ2-5	CASSSSGSGGETQYF	TGTGCCAGCAGCTCGAGCGGGAGTGGGGGGGAGACCCAGTACTTC
TRBD2	once	TRBV9	TRBJ2-1	CASSPSGGGSEQFF	TGTGCCAGCAGCCCCAGCGGGGGGGGGAGTGAGCAGTTCTTC
TRBD1	-	TRBV7-8	TRBJ2-7	CASSQRRDRGNGEQYF	TGTGCCAGCAGCCAGCGTCGGGACAGGGGCAATGGCGAGCAGTACTTC
-	-	TRBV15	TRBJ2-1	CATSRGRGRFTDEQFF	TGTGCCACCAGCAGAGGGAGGGGGCGATTTACGGATGAGCAGTTCTTC
TRBD2	-	TRBV2	TRBJ2-7	CASSRLAGGSEQYF	TGTGCCAGCAGTAGACTAGCGGGAGGGAGCGAGCAGTACTTC
TRBD2	-	TRBV5-4	TRBJ2-3	CASSRILAGEKDTQYF	TGTGCCAGCAGCCGTATACTAGCGGGAGAGAAAGATACGCAGTATTTT
-	-	TRBV7-9	TRBJ2-3	CASSRRGTDTQYF	TGTGCCAGCAGCCGAAGGGGGACAGATACGCAGTATTTT
-	-	TRBV5-5	TRBJ2-7	CASSLVREAYEQYF	TGTGCCAGCAGCTTGGTTCGGGAAGCCTACGAGCAGTACTTC
-	-	TRBV6-1	TRBJ2-7	CASKYDSSYEQYF	TGTGCCAGCAAGTATGACAGCTCCTACGAGCAGTACTTC
-	-	TRBV10-3	TRBJ2-7	CAISESFGPGVEQYF	TGTGCCATCAGTGAGTCCTTCGGCCCAGGGGTCGAGCAGTACTTC
-	once	TRBV28	TRBJ1-1	CASSLPYTEAFF	TGTGCCAGCAGTTTACCGTACACTGAAGCTTTCTTT
-	-	TRBV19	TRBJ1-3	CATLQGSGNTIYF	TGTGCCACCCTACAGGGTTCTGGAAACACCATATATTTT
-	-	TRBV18	TRBJ2-1	CASSPRVVRNEQFF	TGTGCCAGCTCACCCAGGGTCGTTCGGAATGAGCAGTTCTTC
TRBD1	-	TRBV7-8	TRBJ2-7	CASSPGTGGLYEQYF	TGTGCCAGCAGCCCGGGGACAGGGGGACTCTACGAGCAGTACTTC
TRBD1	-	TRBV7-9	TRBJ1-6	CASSSRTGDNSPLHF	TGTGCCAGCAGCTCCCGGACAGGAGATAATTCACCCCTCCACTTT